This T cell receptor beta chain was retrieved from a study of blood T cell repertoires in COVID-19. Study-level information: The samples span acute and convalescent COVID-19 from the United States, Italy and Spain. Sources were T cells, B-cell-depleted T cells, or PBMCs; the material itself was cDNA or gDNA.

Study processing details: Counts of nucleated cells, estimated from reference gene primer amplification, were obtained. Sequenced by immunoSEQ multiplex PCR; TCRdb stores in-frame clones only, minus some. V, J and clone size are taken as reported in that table, and D and trimming were inferred from the DNA itself. The data hold 200,000 to 250,000 clones, with roughly 90% observed a single time. The CDR3 totals 17 residues. Germline V gene sequence: CDR1 MDHEN, CDR2 SYDVKM. The V gene end was trimmed by 6 bases and the J gene end by 0 bases; junction bases not matched to a gene: 9. The sample was peripheral blood. The chain couples TRBV28 to TRBJ1-1; 11 nucleotides agree with TRBD1. The receptor was isolated from a man between 65 and 80 years old with acute or convalescent COVID-19. The CDR3 nucleotides are TGTGCCAGCAGGCGGGACAGGGGGTCCAATATGAACACTGAAGCTTTCTTT. Translating it yields CASRRDRGSNMNTEAFF.